The clone carrying this T cell receptor (beta chain) was picked up one time. These data come from a study of long-term antiretroviral therapy in people with HIV. No fewer than two post-ART and no fewer than one pre-ART PBMC samples existed for each donor. Survey level was the resolution at which the v3.0 immunoSEQ assay ran. Libraries were prepared by immunoSEQ multiplex PCR; TCRdb keeps only in-frame clonotypes and omits some of them. The repertoire holds tens of thousands of clones, with around 97% as singletons. The V gene's germline CDR1 is SEHNR and CDR2 FQNEAQ (reference sequence). V dropped 3 bases and J dropped 11 bases, with 28 bases sitting between them. This CDR3 region has 17 residues.

This TCR was recovered from a young man with HIV. This specimen consisted of unsorted PBMCs, obtained 6.9 years after starting antiretroviral therapy. The chain links TRBV7-9 to TRBJ1-1; TRBD1 is a possible D gene (5 bases). Here the CDR3 DNA reads TGTGCCAGCAGCTTGCCGGCGGTAGAAAGGGGCGGGCGGGTGGCTTTCTTT. Encoded protein: CASSLPAVERGGRVAFF.